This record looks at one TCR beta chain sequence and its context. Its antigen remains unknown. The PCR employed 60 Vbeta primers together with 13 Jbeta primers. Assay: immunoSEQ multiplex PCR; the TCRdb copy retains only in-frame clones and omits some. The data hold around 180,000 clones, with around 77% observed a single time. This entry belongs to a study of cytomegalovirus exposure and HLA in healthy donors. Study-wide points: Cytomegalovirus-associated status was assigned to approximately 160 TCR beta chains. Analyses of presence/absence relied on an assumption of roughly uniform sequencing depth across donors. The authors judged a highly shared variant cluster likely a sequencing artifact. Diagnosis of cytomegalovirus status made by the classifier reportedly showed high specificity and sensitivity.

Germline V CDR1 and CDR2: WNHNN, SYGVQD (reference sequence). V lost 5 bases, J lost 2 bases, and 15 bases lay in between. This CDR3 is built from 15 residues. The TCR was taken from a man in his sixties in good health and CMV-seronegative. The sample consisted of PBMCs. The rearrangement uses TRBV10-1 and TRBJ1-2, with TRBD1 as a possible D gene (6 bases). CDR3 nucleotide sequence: TGCGCCAGCAGTAGCCCAGGGGTCCAAAACTATGGCTACACCTTC. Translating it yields CASSSPGVQNYGYTF.